One sample yielded the 21 T cell receptor delta chains listed below, sequenced in a study of Vδ1+ human thymocytes. RNA was extracted from the cells and then reverse transcribed. Multiplex PCR used pooled V-gene forward primers and a constant-region reverse primer to amplify CDR3s. TCRdb processed the multiplex PCR reads again with the CATT caller. The sample lists 22,000 or so delta-chain clones, 7% to 8.5% occurring once. Their target antigens are unknown. Study-wide points: Thymic TRG and TRD repertoires appeared highly polyclonal, with Gaussian CDR3 length distributions.

The sequenced material came from Vdelta1+ gamma-delta thymocytes from the thymus. Subset: FACS-sorted CD3+ TCRalphabeta- TCRVdelta1+ TCRVdelta2- thymocytes. The receptors here all came from a child under three years old who had congenital heart surgery.

The rearrangement joins TRDV1 to TRDJ1, with 11 positions matching TRDD3. Germline CDR1 TSWWSYY, CDR2 QGS. After removal of 9 bases from V and 6 bases from J, the junction contained 27 bases not matched to a gene. The CDR3 consists of 20 residues. The CDR3 coding sequence is TGTGCTCTCGGGCCACCCGGTCCTCCTACGGCTGGGGGATACTTACATAAACTCATCTTT. It codes for CALGPPGPPTAGGYLHKLIF.

This clone was seen a handful of times. The chain combines TRDV1 with TRDJ1, with 8 positions matching TRDD3. The germline V gene encodes CDR1 TSWWSYY and CDR2 QGS. Losses at the gene ends were 3 bases for V and 0 bases for J; bases not matched to a gene: 12. The CDR3 has 18 residues. The chain's CDR3 is CALGDVSYWGSYTDKLIF. The DNA of the CDR3 is TGTGCTCTTGGGGACGTCTCCTACTGGGGGTCCTACACCGATAAACTCATCTTT.

This chain joins TRDV1 and TRDJ1; 10 bases agree with TRDD3. The CDR3 covers 21 residues. Germline V lookup: CDR1 TSWWSYY, CDR2 QGS. Trimming took 3 bases from V and 0 from J; bases not matched to a gene: 19. The CDR3 nucleotides are TGTGCTCTTGGGGAGAAGCCCTACACCCGGACTGGGGGATGTTACACCGATAAACTCATCTTT. It codes for CALGEKPYTRTGGCYTDKLIF.

Sample share makes this clone medium-sized. Other DNA sequences within the sample encode an identical CDR3. The chain employs TRDV2 and TRDJ2; TRDD3 aligns across 13 bases. The CDR3 totals 19 residues. Germline trimming cut 2 bases from V and 4 bases from J; bases unmatched to any gene: 12. Per germline, CDR1 GEAIGNYY and CDR2 EKD. CDR3 coding DNA: TGTGCCTGTGACATTAATACTGGGGGATACGGGCCCGGGACAGCACAACTCTTCTTT. Amino acids: CACDINTGGYGPGTAQLFF.

V usage is TRDV1 and J usage is TRDJ1, with a weak D call TRDD3 (6 bases). The CDR3 sequence is 18 residues long. Germline-derived CDR1 and CDR2 are TSWWSYY and QGS. The V gene lost 4 bases and the J gene lost 8 bases, with 29 bases spanning the gap. CDR3 nucleotides: TGTGCTCTTGGGGCCTCGCCGGGCAAATCCGGACTGGGTGAAAAACTCATCTTT. It specifies CALGASPGKSGLGEKLIF.

The chain uses TRDV1 and TRDJ1, with a weak D call TRDD3 (6 bases). CDR1 TSWWSYY and CDR2 QGS come from the germline V gene. Trimming pared 4 bases from V and 8 bases from J, leaving 20 bases between. The length of the CDR3 is 15 residues. CDR3 nucleotides: TGTGCTCTTGGGGCCCTTACGGAGGGGGAACCAAAACTCATCTTT. It codes for CALGALTEGEPKLIF.

V and J are TRDV1 and TRDJ1; 8 bases agree with TRDD3. Germline V lookup: CDR1 TSWWSYY, CDR2 QGS. There are 15 residues in the CDR3. The trim removed 2 bases at V and 8 bases at J, leaving 10 bases unmatched. CDR3 region: CALGEKGLGEPKLIF. In DNA, the CDR3 is TGTGCTCTTGGGGAAAAAGGGCTGGGGGAGCCAAAACTCATCTTT.

The sample holds a few counts of this clone. V is TRDV1 and J is TRDJ1, with 7 bases that match TRDD2. CDR3 size: 23 residues. Germline-derived CDR1 and CDR2 are TSWWSYY and QGS. The trim removed 4 bases at V and 2 bases at J, leaving 31 bases unmatched. CDR3 in amino acids: CALGAAFPTGCWWHQDGTDKLIF. The CDR3 DNA reads as TGTGCTCTTGGGGCTGCGTTTCCTACGGGTTGCTGGTGGCACCAAGATGGGACCGATAAACTCATCTTT.

The genes are TRDV1 and TRDJ2; TRDD2 is a possible D gene (6 bases). The CDR3 consists of 17 residues. V was shortened by 1 base and J by 0 bases, with 12 bases between the two germline ends. Per germline, CDR1 TSWWSYY and CDR2 QGS. The CDR3 here is CALGEQFLVPLTAQLFF. CDR3 sequence (DNA): TGTGCTCTTGGGGAACAATTCCTAGTCCCTTTGACAGCACAACTCTTCTTT.

The chain uses TRDV1 and TRDJ1; TRDD3 matches 11 bases. Germline lookup yields CDR1 TSWWSYY and CDR2 QGS. This CDR3 is 17 amino acids long. Losses at the gene ends were 3 bases for V and 0 bases for J; bases not matched to a gene: 6. CDR3 DNA sequence: TGTGCTCTTGGGGATCCTCTGGGGGATACCGACACCGATAAACTCATCTTT. It encodes CALGDPLGDTDTDKLIF.

The gene calls are TRDV1 and TRDJ1; 10 bases match TRDD3. CDR1 and CDR2 from the germline V gene are TSWWSYY and QGS. The CDR3 contains 16 residues. J was trimmed by 1 base and V by 4 bases; bases with no gene match: 6. The CDR3 protein is CALGGYWGMSTDKLIF. As DNA, the CDR3 is TGTGCTCTTGGGGGCTACTGGGGGATGTCCACCGATAAACTCATCTTT.

This clone was counted between two and nine times. The rearrangement links TRDV1 to TRDJ1, with 11 bases lining up with TRDD3. This CDR3 region has 17 residues. V dropped 1 base and J dropped 1; count of bases not matched to a gene: 5. Germline lookup yields CDR1 TSWWSYY and CDR2 QGS. The CDR3: CALGEPSGGYRTDKLIF. The CDR3 DNA is TGTGCTCTTGGGGAACCATCTGGGGGATACCGCACCGATAAACTCATCTTT.

The chain links TRDV1 to TRDJ1, with 7 bases fitting TRDD3. TCRdb supplies no J gene; here it was assigned by aligning the nucleotide sequence to germline. V gave up 1 base and J gave up 0 bases; unmatched junction bases: 17. The CDR3 runs 20 residues. Germline-derived CDR1 and CDR2 are TSWWSYY and QGS. The DNA of the CDR3 is TGTGCTCTTGGGGAACGGACCGCTATCTGGGGGGGCCGGTACACCGATAAACTCATCTTT. Its translation is CALGERTAIWGGRYTDKLIF.

A word on this clone: One end of the junction fails to match germline, which may point to a read error. Additional DNA sequences in this sample encode the identical CDR3. V gene TRDV1 combines with J gene TRDJ1; 8 nucleotides agree with TRDD3. CDR1 and CDR2 from the germline V gene are TSWWSYY and QGS. The CDR3 consists of 22 residues. The CDR3 protein is CALGELVVSYWGSCKYTDKLIF. In nucleotides, the CDR3 is TGTGCTCTTGGGGAACTAGTTGTTAGCTACTGGGGGTCCTGTAAGTACACCGATAAACTCATATTT.

This clone was counted only a few times. The chain uses TRDV1 and TRDJ1; TRDD3 matches at 12 bases. Germline assignment: CDR1 TSWWSYY and CDR2 QGS. The CDR3 length is 20 residues. V gave up 1 base and J gave up 0 bases; unmatched junction bases: 12. The DNA of the CDR3 is TGTGCTCTTGGGGAACCAACGTACTGGGGGATACCTCAGTACACCGATAAACTCATCTTT. Translated, it gives CALGEPTYWGIPQYTDKLIF.

The V and J genes are TRDV1 and TRDJ1; D might be TRDD3 (5 bases). Germline V gene sequence: CDR1 TSWWSYY, CDR2 QGS. With 3 bases removed from V and 4 bases from J, the gap between germline ends came to 21 bases. This CDR3 has 17 amino acids. The CDR3 protein is CALGDPTFRGRDDKLIF. CDR3 nucleotides: TGTGCTCTTGGGGATCCCACGTTTCGGGGACGGGACGATAAACTCATCTTT.

In this sample, this clone turned up once. The chain has TRDV1 and TRDJ1; TRDD2 aligns across 7 bases. Since TCRdb gives no J gene, matching the DNA to germline was used here to assign it. The CDR3 extends over 20 amino acids. Germline V gives CDR1 TSWWSYY, CDR2 QGS. J gave up 0 bases and V 5 bases, and 21 bases lay outside the gene matches. This CDR3 is CALGLGVPTIPHPYTDKLIF. The CDR3 nucleotides read TGTGCTCTTGGGTTAGGGGTTCCTACGATTCCCCACCCGTACACCGATAAACTCATCTTT.

This rearrangement joins TRDV1 to TRDJ1; 10 bases match TRDD3. The J gene, left out of TCRdb, was set here by checking the DNA against germline. Trimming took 0 bases from V and 0 from J; bases not matched to a gene: 22. CDR1 is TSWWSYY, CDR2 QGS, per germline. The CDR3 contains 23 residues. The CDR3 coding sequence is TGTGCTCTTGGGGAACTTTGGGACGCGGCGGGATACTGGGGGATCTGGTACACCGATAAACTCATCTTT. Translation gives CALGELWDAAGYWGIWYTDKLIF.

This clone has a handful of counts. The junction differs from germline at one of its ends, possibly a read error. The chain links TRDV2 to TRDJ1; 12 bases are shared with TRDD3. The CDR3 length is 19 residues. Germline V gene data show CDR1 as GEAIGNYY and CDR2 as EKD. The CDR3 sequence is CACDTGGLGDTDYTDKPIF. The CDR3 DNA sequence: TGTGCCTGTGACACTGGCGGACTGGGGGATACCGACTACACCGATAAACCCATCTTT.

The chain carries TRDV1 and TRDJ1, with D possibly matching TRDD3 (6 bases). Germline-derived CDR1 and CDR2 are TSWWSYY and QGS. V shed 1 base and J shed 3 bases, with 21 bases lying between them. This CDR3 is 18 amino acids long. The CDR3 loop reads CALGEPLRPGDGADKLIF. CDR3 bases: TGTGCTCTTGGGGAACCTCTACGTCCTGGGGATGGGGCCGATAAACTCATCTTT.

The V and J genes are TRDV1 and TRDJ1, with D possibly being TRDD3 (6 bases). Trimming removed 7 bases from V and 8 bases from J, with 26 bases in between. CDR3 length: 16 residues. The germline CDR1 and CDR2 sequences are TSWWSYY and QGS. CDR3: CALDTHYWDPERKLIF. The CDR3 DNA sequence: TGTGCTCTTGACACCCATTACTGGGACCCAGAGAGAAAACTCATCTTT.